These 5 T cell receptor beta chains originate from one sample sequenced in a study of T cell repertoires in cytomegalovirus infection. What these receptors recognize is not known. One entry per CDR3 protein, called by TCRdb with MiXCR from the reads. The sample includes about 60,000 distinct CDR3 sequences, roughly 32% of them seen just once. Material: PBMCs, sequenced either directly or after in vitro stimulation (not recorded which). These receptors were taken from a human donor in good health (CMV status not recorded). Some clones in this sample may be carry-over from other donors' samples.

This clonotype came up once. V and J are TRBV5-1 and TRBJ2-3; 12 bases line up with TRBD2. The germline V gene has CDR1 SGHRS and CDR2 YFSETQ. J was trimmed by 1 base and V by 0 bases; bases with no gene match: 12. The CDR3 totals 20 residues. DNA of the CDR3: TGCGCCAGCAGCTTGGGCCCCGGACTAGCGGGAACCCACGGCACAGATACGCAGTATTTT. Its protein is CASSLGPGLAGTHGTDTQYF.

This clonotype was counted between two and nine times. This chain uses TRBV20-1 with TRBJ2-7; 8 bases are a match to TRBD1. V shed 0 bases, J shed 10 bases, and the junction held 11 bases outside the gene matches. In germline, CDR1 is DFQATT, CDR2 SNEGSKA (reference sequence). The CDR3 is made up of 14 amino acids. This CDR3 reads CSARDLGQATRQYF. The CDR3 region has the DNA TGCAGTGCTAGAGATTTGGGACAGGCGACAAGACAGTACTTC.

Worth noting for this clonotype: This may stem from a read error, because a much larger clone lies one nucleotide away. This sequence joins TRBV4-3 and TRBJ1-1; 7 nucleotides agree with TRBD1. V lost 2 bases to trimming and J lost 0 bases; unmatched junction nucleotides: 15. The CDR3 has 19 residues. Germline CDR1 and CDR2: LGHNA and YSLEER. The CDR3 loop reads CASSQSLRAGGSMNTEAFF. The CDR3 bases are TGCGCCAGCAGCCAATCCCTTCGGGCAGGGGGAAGTATGAACACTGAAGCTTTCTTT.

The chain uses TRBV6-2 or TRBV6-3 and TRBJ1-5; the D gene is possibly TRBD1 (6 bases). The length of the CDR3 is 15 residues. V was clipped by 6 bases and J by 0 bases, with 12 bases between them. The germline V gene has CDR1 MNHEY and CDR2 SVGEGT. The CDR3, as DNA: TGTGCCAGCAGGGACAGCGGGTATAGCAATCAGCCCCAGCATTTT. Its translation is CASRDSGYSNQPQHF.

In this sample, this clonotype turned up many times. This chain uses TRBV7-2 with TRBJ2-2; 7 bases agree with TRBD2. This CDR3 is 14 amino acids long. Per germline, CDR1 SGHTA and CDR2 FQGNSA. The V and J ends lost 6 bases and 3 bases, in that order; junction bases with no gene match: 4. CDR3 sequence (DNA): TGTGCCAGCAGGAAGCTAGCGGACACCGGGGAGCTGTTTTTT. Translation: CASRKLADTGELFF.